Below are 9 T cell receptor beta chains sequenced from a single sample in a study of T-cell memory formation after mild COVID-19. TCRdb reanalysed the 5' RACE reads using MiXCR and keeps one entry per CDR3 protein. The table includes almost 250,000 distinct CDR3 sequences, about 16% detected once. What was sequenced was PBMCs or a T cell subset sorted from them (not recorded which). These receptors all come from an adult woman who had mild COVID-19 (a few samples of this study predate the infection). Cell type and time point are not known.

This clonotype showed up just a few times. V gene TRBV3-1 combines with J gene TRBJ2-1; TRBD2 is a possible D gene (6 bases). Germline-derived CDR1 and CDR2 are LGHDT and YNNKEL (reference sequence). Trimming removed 3 bases from V and 4 bases from J, with 13 bases in between. This CDR3 region has 15 residues. The CDR3 DNA reads as TGTGCCAGCAGCCACTACATGGGGGGATACAATGAGCAGTTCTTC. Amino acid sequence: CASSHYMGGYNEQFF.

The table lists this clonotype with a few counts. The V call is TRBV7-8, the J call TRBJ1-1; TRBD1 aligns across 8 bases. V was clipped by 6 bases and J by 3 bases; unmatched bases: 9. Germline V gives CDR1 SGHVS, CDR2 FQNEAQ. This CDR3 region has 15 residues. This chain's CDR3 is CASSLQQGAHTEAFF. DNA of the CDR3: TGTGCCAGCAGTCTTCAGCAGGGGGCACACACTGAAGCTTTCTTT.

The V call is TRBV11-3, the J call TRBJ2-1, with 13 nucleotides matching TRBD2. Germline V lookup: CDR1 SGHNT, CDR2 YENEEA. V trimming: 1 base; J trimming: 0 bases; junction bases outside the gene matches: 9. There are 20 residues in the CDR3. The CDR3 DNA sequence: TGTGCCAGCAGCTTAGCTCTGGCACTAGCGGGGGGGAGCTCCTACAATGAGCAGTTCTTC. Translation gives CASSLALALAGGSSYNEQFF.

The V and J genes are TRBV27 and TRBJ1-1; D ambiguous. CDR1 and CDR2 from the germline V gene are MNHEY and SMNVEV (reference sequence). V gave up 11 bases and J gave up 1 base, with 11 bases separating them. This CDR3 is 12 amino acids long. The CDR3 here is CAAGGRNTEAFF. The CDR3 bases are TGTGCCGCGGGTGGGCGGAACACTGAAGCTTTCTTT.

This clonotype was recorded many times. The rearrangement joins TRBV5-1 to TRBJ2-2; D unresolved. The CDR3 contains 14 residues. The germline gives CDR1 SGHRS, CDR2 YFSETQ. Deletions cut 1 base from V and 4 bases from J, with 8 bases between. This chain's CDR3 is CASSLNPGTGELFF. CDR3 nucleotide sequence: TGCGCCAGCAGCTTGAATCCAGGCACCGGGGAGCTGTTTTTT.

This clonotype was seen only a few times. CDR3 in amino acids: CASGAGASNQPQHF. The CDR3 DNA reads TGTGCCAGCGGGGCAGGGGCAAGCAATCAGCCCCAGCATTTT. The rearrangement links TRBV9 to TRBJ1-5, with D perhaps TRBD1 (6 bases). V shed 7 bases and J shed 1 base, with 12 bases lying between them. The CDR3 runs 14 residues. Germline V gene sequence: CDR1 SGDLS, CDR2 YYNGEE.

The rearrangement joins TRBV7-3 to TRBJ2-7; 7 nucleotides agree with TRBD2. The junction had 6 bases not matched to a gene; V was cut back by 4 bases and J by 6 bases. This CDR3 has 13 amino acids. Germline CDR1 SGHTA, CDR2 FQGTGA. CDR3 sequence (DNA): TGTGCCAGCAGCTCGGGGGGACCTTCCGAGCAGTACTTC. Residues: CASSSGGPSEQYF.

This clonotype was counted at least ten times. This chain uses TRBV18 with TRBJ2-1, with D possibly matching TRBD2 (6 bases). CDR3 length: 15 amino acids. The germline V gene has CDR1 KGHSH and CDR2 LQKENI. V gave up 3 bases and J gave up 5 bases, with 14 bases separating them. As DNA, the CDR3 is TGTGCCAGCTCACCGCCGGGAGTCTTTAACAATGAGCAGTTCTTC. This codes for CASSPPGVFNNEQFF.

This clonotype occurred a few times. The chain is built from TRBV19 and TRBJ2-1; 9 nucleotides line up with TRBD2. Per germline, CDR1 LNHDA and CDR2 SQIVND (reference sequence). The junction had 12 bases not matched to a gene; V was cut back by 7 bases and J by 2 bases. The CDR3 has 17 amino acids. This chain's CDR3 is CASTPGLAKRPYNEQFF. Written as DNA, the CDR3 is TGTGCCAGTACCCCGGGACTAGCTAAAAGACCCTACAATGAGCAGTTCTTC.